Here is one T cell receptor beta chain with its context. V lost 7 bases and J 0 bases, leaving 18 bases between the germline ends. The CDR3 length is 15 residues. Germline CDR1 is GTSNPN and CDR2 is SVGIG (reference sequence). This entry is derived from a study of blood T cell repertoires in COVID-19. Study overall: Samples of COVID-19 (acute and convalescent) were obtained from the United States, Italy and Spain. T cells, B-cell-depleted T cells, or PBMCs provided the cDNA or gDNA that served as material.

Original handling: Counts of nucleated cells, estimated from reference gene primer amplification, were obtained. Libraries were prepared by immunoSEQ multiplex PCR; TCRdb keeps only in-frame clonotypes and omits some of them. The V and J calls and the clone size are those of that table, but D and trimming were determined from the DNA. The profile shows about 46,000 clones, around 83% of them singletons. This sequence joins TRBV30 and TRBJ1-1; D remains ambiguous. The clonotype comes from an elderly woman with acute or convalescent COVID-19. The sample taken for sequencing was peripheral blood. The CDR3 here is CASWAPLLVNTEAFF. The CDR3 coding sequence is TGTGCCTCCTGGGCCCCTCTGCTCGTGAACACTGAAGCTTTCTTT.